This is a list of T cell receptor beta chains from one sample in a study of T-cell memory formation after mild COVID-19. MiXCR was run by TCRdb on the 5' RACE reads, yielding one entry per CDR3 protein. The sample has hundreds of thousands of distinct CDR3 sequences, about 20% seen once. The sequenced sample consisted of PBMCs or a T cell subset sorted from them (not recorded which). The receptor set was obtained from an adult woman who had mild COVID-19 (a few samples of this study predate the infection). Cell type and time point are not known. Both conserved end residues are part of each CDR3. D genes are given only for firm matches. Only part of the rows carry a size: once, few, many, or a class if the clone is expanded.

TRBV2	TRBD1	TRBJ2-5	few	TGTGCCAGCAGTGGGGGACAGATTATTCACTTC	CASSGGQIIHF
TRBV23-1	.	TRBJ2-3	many	TGCGCCAGCAGGCAATCTAGCACAGATACGCAGTATTTT	CASRQSSTDTQYF
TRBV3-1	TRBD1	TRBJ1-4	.	TGTGCCAGCAGCTTGGGACAGCTGGCAACTAATGAAAAACTGATTTTT	CASSLGQLATNEKLIF
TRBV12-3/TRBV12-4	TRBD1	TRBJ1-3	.	TGTGCCAGCAGTTTAAGGGGGCAGTTTGGAAACACCATATATTTT	CASSLRGQFGNTIYF
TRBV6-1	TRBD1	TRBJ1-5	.	TGTGCCAGCAGTGTACCTCAAAGCACCCGGACAGGGCCGGGCCAGCCCCAGCATTTT	CASSVPQSTRTGPGQPQHF
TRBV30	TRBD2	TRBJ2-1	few	TGTGCCTGGAACCCCAGGACTAGCGGGAGAAATGAGCAGTTCTTC	CAWNPRTSGRNEQFF
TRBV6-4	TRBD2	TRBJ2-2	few	TGTGCCAGCAGCTTGACTAGCATCACCGGGGAGCTGTTTTTT	CASSLTSITGELFF
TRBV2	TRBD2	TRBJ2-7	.	TGTGCCAGCAGTCCTTATAGCGGGAGCTCCTACGAGCAGTACTTC	CASSPYSGSSYEQYF
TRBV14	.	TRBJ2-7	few	TGTGCCAGCAGCCAAGATTCTAGGGATTACGAGCAGTACTTC	CASSQDSRDYEQYF
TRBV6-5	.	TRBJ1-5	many	TGTGCCAGCAGTTACGGTGCAGGGACTCAGCCCCAGCATTTT	CASSYGAGTQPQHF
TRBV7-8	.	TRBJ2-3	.	TGTGCCAGCAGTGCAGGGGCAGATACGCAGTATTTT	CASSAGADTQYF
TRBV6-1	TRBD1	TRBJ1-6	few	TGTGCCAGCAGCCGACAGGGGTGGTCACCCCTCCACTTT	CASSRQGWSPLHF
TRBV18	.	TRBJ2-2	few	TGTGCCAGCTCACCACCTACGGGGGGCCCCGGGGAGCTGTTTTTT	CASSPPTGGPGELFF
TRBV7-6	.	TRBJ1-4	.	TGTGCCAGCAGCTTAGCGGCGGGGGCGCGGGCCGAAAAACTGTTTTTT	CASSLAAGARAEKLFF
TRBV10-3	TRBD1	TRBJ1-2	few	TGTGCCATCAGTGAACCGGGACAGTACTATGGCTACACCTTC	CAISEPGQYYGYTF
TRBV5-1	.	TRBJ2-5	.	TGCGCCAGCAGCCCACCCTCCCCGCTCCAGTACTTC	CASSPPSPLQYF
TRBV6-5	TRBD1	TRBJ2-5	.	TGTGCCAGCAGTTACCAGGACAGGGCATTAGAGACCCAGTACTTC	CASSYQDRALETQYF
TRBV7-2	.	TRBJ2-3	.	TGTGCCAGCAGCTTAGCGCACGGGCCGGCAGATACGCAGTATTTT	CASSLAHGPADTQYF
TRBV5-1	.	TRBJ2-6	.	TGCGCCAGCAGCTTGGGGTATGAAAGCTCTGGGGCCAACGTCCTGACTTTC	CASSLGYESSGANVLTF
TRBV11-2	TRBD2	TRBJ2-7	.	TGTGCCAGCAGCTCGCAGGCTAGCGGGGTATACGAGCAGTACTTC	CASSSQASGVYEQYF
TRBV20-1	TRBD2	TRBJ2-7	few	TGCAGTGCCGGGATTGCCGGGAGGGCCTACGAGCAGTACTTC	CSAGIAGRAYEQYF
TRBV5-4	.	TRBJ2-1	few	TGTGCCAGCAGCCGTGGAGGGTCGGATCTGACTGAGCAGTTCTTC	CASSRGGSDLTEQFF
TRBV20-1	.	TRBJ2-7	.	TGCAGTGCTAGACTACCCAGGGTACCCCACGAGCAGTACTTC	CSARLPRVPHEQYF
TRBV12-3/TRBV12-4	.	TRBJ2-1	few	TGTGCCAGCAGCCCCTATGGTAATGAGCAGTTCTTC	CASSPYGNEQFF
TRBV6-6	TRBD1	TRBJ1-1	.	TGTGCCAGCAGACACCCGATCAGGACAGGGAGTGCGTTGGGGGCTTTCTTT	CASRHPIRTGSALGAFF
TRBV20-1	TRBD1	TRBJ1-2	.	TGCAGTGCTACACCAACAGGGGGTGGCTACACCTTC	CSATPTGGGYTF
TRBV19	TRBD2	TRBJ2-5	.	TGTGCCAGTAGCCCCGGGACTAGCGGGAGGATCCTCTACCAAGAGACCCAGTACTTC	CASSPGTSGRILYQETQYF
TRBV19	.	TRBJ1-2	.	TGTGCCAGTAGTATAGATCGGAGTGGCTACACCTTC	CASSIDRSGYTF
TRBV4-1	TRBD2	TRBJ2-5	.	TGCGCCAGCAGCCAAGAAGTCAATACGCGGGGAGGGCAAGAGACCCAGTACTTC	CASSQEVNTRGGQETQYF
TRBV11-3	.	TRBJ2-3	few	TGTGCCAGCAGCTTAGATCGAGAATTCGCAGATACGCAGTATTTT	CASSLDREFADTQYF
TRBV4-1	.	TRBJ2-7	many	TGCGCCAGCAGCCAAGATTCCGGCAGCTCCTACGAGCAGTACTTC	CASSQDSGSSYEQYF
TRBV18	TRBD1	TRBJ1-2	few	TGTGCCAGCTCAGGCGGACAGGGAGGAAATGGCTACACCTTC	CASSGGQGGNGYTF
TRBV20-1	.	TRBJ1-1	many	TGCAGTGCTAGAGATTGGTCCAGGACCCTCGAGATGAACACTGAAGCTTTCTTT	CSARDWSRTLEMNTEAFF